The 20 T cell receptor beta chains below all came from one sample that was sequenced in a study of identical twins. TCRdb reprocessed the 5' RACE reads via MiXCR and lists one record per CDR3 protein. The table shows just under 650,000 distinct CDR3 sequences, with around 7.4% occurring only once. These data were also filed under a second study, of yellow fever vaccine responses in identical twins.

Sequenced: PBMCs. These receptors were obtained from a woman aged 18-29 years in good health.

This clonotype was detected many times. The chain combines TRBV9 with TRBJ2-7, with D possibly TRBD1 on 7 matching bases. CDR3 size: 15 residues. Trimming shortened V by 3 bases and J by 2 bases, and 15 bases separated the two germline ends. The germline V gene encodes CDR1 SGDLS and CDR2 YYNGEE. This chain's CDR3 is CASSAGDSKTYEQYF. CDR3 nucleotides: TGTGCCAGCAGCGCGGGGGACAGCAAAACCTACGAGCAGTACTTC. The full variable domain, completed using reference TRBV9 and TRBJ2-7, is DSGVTQTPKHLITATGQRVTLRCSPRSGDLSVYWYQQSLDQGLQFLIQYYNGEERAKGNILERFSAQQFPDLHSELNLSSLELGDSALYFCASSAGDSKTYEQYFGPGTRLTVT.

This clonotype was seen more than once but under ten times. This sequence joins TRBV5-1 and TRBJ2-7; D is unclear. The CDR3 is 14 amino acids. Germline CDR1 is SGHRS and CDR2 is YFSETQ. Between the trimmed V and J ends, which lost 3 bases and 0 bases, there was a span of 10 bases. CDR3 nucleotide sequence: TGCGCCAGCAGCTCTTACAGCCTCTCCTACGAGCAGTACTTC. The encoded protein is CASSSYSLSYEQYF.

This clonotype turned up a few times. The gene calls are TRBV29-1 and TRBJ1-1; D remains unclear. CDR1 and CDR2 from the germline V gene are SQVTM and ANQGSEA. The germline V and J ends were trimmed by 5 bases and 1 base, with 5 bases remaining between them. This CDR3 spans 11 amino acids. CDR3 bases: TGCAGCGTTTTGGGGAACACTGAAGCTTTCTTT. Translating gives CSVLGNTEAFF.

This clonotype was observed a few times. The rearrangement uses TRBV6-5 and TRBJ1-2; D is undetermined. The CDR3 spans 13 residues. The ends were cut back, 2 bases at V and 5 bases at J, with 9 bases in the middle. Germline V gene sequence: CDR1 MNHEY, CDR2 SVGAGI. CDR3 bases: TGTGCCAGCAGTTACCTCGATGGATATGGCTACACCTTC. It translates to CASSYLDGYGYTF.

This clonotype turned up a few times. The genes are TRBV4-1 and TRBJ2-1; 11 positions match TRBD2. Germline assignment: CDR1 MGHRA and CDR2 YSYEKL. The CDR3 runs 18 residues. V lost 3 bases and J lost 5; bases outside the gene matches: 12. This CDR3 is CASSHILAGERIDNEQFF. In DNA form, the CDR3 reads TGCGCCAGCAGCCACATACTAGCGGGAGAGCGTATTGACAATGAGCAGTTCTTC.

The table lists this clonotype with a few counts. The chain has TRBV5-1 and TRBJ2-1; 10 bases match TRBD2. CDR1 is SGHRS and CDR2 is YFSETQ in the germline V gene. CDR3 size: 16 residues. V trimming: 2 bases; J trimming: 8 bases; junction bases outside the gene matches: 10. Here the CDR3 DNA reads TGCGCCAGCAGCTTAACCCTAGCGGGAGTGTTCGATGAGCAGTTCTTC. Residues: CASSLTLAGVFDEQFF.

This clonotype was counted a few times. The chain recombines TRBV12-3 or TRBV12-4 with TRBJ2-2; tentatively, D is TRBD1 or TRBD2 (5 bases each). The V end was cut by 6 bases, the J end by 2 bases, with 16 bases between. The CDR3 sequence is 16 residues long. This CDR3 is CASRSPGRTNTGELFF. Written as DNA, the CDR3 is TGTGCCAGCAGGTCCCCGGGACGGACTAACACCGGGGAGCTGTTTTTT.

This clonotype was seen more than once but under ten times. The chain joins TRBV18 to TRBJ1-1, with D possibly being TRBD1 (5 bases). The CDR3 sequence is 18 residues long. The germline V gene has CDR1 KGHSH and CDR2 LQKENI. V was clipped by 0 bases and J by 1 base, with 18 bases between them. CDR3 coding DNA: TGTGCCAGCTCACCACCGATGAGGGGTACCTCGTCGAACACTGAAGCTTTCTTT. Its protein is CASSPPMRGTSSNTEAFF.

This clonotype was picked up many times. The CDR3 sequence: CSASQGAAGELFF. The DNA of the CDR3 is TGCAGTGCTAGTCAGGGGGCGGCCGGGGAGCTGTTTTTT. The chain combines TRBV20-1 with TRBJ2-2; 8 bases are a match to TRBD1. The CDR3 is 13 amino acids. CDR1 and CDR2 from the germline V gene are DFQATT and SNEGSKA (reference sequence). Trimming cost V 3 bases and J 6 bases; bases outside gene matches: 3.

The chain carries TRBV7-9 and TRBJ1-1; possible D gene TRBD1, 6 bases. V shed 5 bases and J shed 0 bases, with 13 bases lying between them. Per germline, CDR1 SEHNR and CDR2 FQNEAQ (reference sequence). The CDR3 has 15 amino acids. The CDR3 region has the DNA TGTGCCAGCAGCCCTACAGGGACCTTGAACACTGAAGCTTTCTTT. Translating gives CASSPTGTLNTEAFF.

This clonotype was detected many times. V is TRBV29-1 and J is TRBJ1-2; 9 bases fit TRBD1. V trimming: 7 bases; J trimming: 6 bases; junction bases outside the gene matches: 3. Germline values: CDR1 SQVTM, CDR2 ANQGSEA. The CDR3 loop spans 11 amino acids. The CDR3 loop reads CSARQGDGYTF. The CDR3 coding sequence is TGCAGCGCCAGACAGGGGGATGGCTACACCTTC.

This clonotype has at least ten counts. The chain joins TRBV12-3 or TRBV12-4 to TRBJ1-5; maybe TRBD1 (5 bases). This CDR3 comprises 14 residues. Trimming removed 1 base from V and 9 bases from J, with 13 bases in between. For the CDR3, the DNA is TGTGCCAGCAGTTTAGATTCGGGGCGGGGGCCCCAGCATTTT. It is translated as CASSLDSGRGPQHF.

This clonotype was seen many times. The CDR3 loop is CSARGGVDEQYF. CDR3 coding DNA: TGCAGTGCTAGAGGAGGGGTCGACGAGCAGTACTTC. The chain has TRBV20-1 and TRBJ2-7; TRBD1 or TRBD2 may be the D gene (5 bases each). The length of the CDR3 is 12 residues. Germline V lookup: CDR1 DFQATT, CDR2 SNEGSKA (reference sequence). V shed 1 base and J shed 5 bases, with 9 bases lying between them.

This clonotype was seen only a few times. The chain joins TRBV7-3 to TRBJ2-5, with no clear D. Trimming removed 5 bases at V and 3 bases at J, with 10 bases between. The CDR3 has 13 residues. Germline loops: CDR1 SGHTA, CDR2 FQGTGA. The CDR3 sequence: CASSRSQEETQYF. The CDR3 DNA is TGTGCCAGCAGCCGAAGCCAGGAAGAGACCCAGTACTTC.

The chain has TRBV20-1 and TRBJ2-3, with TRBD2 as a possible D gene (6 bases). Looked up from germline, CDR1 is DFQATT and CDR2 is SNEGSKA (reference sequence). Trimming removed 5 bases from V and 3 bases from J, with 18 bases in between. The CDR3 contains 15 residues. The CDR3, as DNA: TGCAGTGCTCAGAGATCGAGCGGGCGGACAGATACGCAGTATTTT. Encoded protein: CSAQRSSGRTDTQYF.

The CDR3 bases are TGTGCCAGCAGTTTACGGGGGACAGGCGAACGAGGCTACACCTTC. Residues: CASSLRGTGERGYTF. This rearrangement joins TRBV27 to TRBJ1-2, with 8 bases matching TRBD1. This CDR3 is 15 amino acids long. After removal of 2 bases from V and 8 bases from J, the junction contained 10 bases not matched to a gene. The germline gives CDR1 MNHEY, CDR2 SMNVEV (reference sequence).

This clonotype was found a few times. This CDR3 reads CSAPSLEAFF. The CDR3 DNA sequence: TGCAGTGCCCCCTCTCTCGAAGCTTTCTTT. The chain links TRBV20-1 to TRBJ1-1, with no clear D. This CDR3 region has 10 residues. Trimming cost V 6 bases and J 8 bases, with 10 bases left between them. Germline V gene lookup returns CDR1 DFQATT and CDR2 SNEGSKA (reference sequence).

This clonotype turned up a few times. CDR3 sequence (DNA): TGTGCCAGCAGACAACGGGAGACCCCGAACGAGACCCAGTACTTC. Protein product: CASRQRETPNETQYF. The chain is built from TRBV12-3 or TRBV12-4 and TRBJ2-5; tentatively, D is TRBD2 (6 bases). Trimming removed 6 bases at V and 5 bases at J, with 19 bases between. This CDR3 is 15 amino acids long.

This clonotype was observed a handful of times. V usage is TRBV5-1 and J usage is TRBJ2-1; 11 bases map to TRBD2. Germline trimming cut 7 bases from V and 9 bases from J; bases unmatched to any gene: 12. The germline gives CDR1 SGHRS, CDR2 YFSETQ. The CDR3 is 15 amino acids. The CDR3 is CASFRTSGGRLEQFF. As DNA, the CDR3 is TGCGCCAGCTTCCGAACTAGCGGGGGTCGTCTTGAGCAGTTCTTC. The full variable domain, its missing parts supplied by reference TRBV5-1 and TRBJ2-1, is KAGVTQTPRYLIKTRGQQVTLSCSPISGHRSVSWYQQTPGQGLQFLFEYFSETQRNKGNFPGRFSGRQFSNSRSEMNVSTLELGDSALYLCASFRTSGGRLEQFFGPGTRLTVL.

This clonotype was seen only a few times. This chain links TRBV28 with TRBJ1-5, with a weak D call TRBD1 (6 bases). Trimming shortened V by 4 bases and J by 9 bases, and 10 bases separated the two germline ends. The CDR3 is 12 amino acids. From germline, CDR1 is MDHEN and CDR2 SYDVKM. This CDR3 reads CASSYRETPQHF. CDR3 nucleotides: TGTGCCAGCAGTTACAGGGAAACGCCCCAGCATTTT.